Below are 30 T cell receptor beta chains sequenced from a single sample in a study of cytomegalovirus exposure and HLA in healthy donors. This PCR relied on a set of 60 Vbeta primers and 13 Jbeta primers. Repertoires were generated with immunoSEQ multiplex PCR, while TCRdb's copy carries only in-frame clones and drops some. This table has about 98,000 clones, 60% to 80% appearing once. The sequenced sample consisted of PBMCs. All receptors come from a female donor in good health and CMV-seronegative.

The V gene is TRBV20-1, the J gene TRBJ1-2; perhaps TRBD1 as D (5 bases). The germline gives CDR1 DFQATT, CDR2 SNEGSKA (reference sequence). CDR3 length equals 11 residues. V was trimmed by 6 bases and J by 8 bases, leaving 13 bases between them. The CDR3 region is CSARAGEGYTF. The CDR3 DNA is TGCAGTGCCAGGGCAGGTGAGGGCTACACCTTC.

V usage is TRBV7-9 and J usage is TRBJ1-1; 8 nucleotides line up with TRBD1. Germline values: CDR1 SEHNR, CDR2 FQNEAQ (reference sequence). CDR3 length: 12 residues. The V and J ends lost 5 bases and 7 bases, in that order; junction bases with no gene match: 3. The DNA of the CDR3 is TGTGCCAGCAGCGCAGACAGGGGTGAAGCTTTCTTT. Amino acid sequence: CASSADRGEAFF.

The CDR3 nucleotides read TGTGCCAGCAGGGGGGACAATAACGAGCAGTACTTC. Translated, it gives CASRGDNNEQYF. The chain employs TRBV27 and TRBJ2-7; D is possibly TRBD1 (6 bases). The V gene lost 6 bases and the J gene lost 5 bases, with 11 bases spanning the gap. Germline V gene sequence: CDR1 MNHEY, CDR2 SMNVEV (reference sequence). This CDR3 region has 12 residues.

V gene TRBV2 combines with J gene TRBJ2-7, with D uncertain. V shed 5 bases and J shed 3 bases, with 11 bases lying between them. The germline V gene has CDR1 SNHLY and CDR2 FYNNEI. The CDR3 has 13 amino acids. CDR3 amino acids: CASSQNRDYEQYF. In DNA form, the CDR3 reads TGTGCCAGCAGTCAGAACAGAGACTACGAGCAGTACTTC.

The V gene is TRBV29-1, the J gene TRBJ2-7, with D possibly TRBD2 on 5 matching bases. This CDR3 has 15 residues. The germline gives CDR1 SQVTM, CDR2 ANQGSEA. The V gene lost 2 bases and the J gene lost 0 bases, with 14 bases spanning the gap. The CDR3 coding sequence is TGCAGCGTTGAACTTTCCGGGATCTACTCCTACGAGCAGTACTTC. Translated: CSVELSGIYSYEQYF.

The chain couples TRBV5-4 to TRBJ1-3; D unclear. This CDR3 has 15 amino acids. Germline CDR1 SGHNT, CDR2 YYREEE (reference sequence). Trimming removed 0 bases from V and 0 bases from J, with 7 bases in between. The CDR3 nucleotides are TGTGCCAGCAGCTTGGATGTCTACTCTGGAAACACCATATATTTT. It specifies CASSLDVYSGNTIYF.

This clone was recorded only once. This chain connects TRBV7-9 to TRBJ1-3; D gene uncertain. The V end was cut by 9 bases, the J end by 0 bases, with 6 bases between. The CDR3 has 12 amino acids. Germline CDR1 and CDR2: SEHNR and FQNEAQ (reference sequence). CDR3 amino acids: CASADSGNTIYF. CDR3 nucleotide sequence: TGTGCCAGTGCAGACTCTGGAAACACCATATATTTT.

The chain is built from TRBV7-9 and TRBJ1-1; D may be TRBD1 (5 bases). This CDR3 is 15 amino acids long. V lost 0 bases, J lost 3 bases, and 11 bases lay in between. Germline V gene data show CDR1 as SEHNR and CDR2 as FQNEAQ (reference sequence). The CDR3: CASSLAKGRDTEAFF. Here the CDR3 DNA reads TGTGCCAGCAGCTTAGCAAAGGGGAGGGACACTGAAGCTTTCTTT.

The CDR3: CAWIQRGFSNSPLHF. The CDR3 DNA reads as TGTGCCTGGATCCAACGGGGTTTTTCTAATTCACCCCTCCACTTT. This chain links TRBV30 with TRBJ1-6, with D uncertain. This CDR3 is built from 15 residues. V lost 4 bases and J lost 6, with 16 bases in between. The germline CDR1 and CDR2 sequences are GTSNPN and SVGIG (reference sequence).

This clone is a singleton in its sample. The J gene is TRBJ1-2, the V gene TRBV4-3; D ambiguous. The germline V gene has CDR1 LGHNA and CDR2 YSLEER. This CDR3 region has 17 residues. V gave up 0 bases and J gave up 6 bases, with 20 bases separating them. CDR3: CASSQDPRRVIGDGYTF. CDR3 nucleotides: TGCGCCAGCAGCCAAGATCCCAGACGCGTGATCGGGGATGGCTACACCTTC.

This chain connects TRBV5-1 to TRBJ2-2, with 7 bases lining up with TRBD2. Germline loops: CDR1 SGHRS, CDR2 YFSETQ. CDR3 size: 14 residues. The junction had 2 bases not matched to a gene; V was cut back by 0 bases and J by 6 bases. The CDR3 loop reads CASSLAGLAGELFF. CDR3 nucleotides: TGCGCCAGCAGCTTGGCCGGACTAGCCGGGGAGCTGTTTTTT.

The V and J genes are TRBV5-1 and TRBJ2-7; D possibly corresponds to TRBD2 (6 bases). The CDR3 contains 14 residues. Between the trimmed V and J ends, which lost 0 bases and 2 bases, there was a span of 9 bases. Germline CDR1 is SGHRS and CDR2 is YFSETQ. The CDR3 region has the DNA TGCGCCAGCAGCTTGGGGCTAGCGACCTACGAGCAGTACTTC. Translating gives CASSLGLATYEQYF.

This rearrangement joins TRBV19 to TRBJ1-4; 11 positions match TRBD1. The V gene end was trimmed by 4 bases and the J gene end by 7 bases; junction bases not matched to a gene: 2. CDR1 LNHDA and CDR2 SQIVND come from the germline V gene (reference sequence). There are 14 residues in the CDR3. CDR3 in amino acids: CASSSGTGGEKLFF. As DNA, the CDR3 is TGTGCCAGTAGTAGCGGGACAGGGGGTGAAAAACTGTTTTTT.

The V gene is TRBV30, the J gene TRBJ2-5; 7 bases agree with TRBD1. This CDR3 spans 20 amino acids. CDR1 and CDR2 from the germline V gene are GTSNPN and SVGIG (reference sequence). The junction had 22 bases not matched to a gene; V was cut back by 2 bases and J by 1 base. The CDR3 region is CAWSLMTGTAQPHTQETQYF. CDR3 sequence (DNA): TGTGCCTGGAGTCTAATGACAGGGACCGCCCAGCCTCACACCCAAGAGACCCAGTACTTC. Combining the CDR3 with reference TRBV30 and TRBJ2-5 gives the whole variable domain SQTIHQWPATLVQPVGSPLSLECTVEGTSNPNLYWYRQAAGRGLQLLFYSVGIGQISSEVPQNLSASRPQDRQFILSSKKLLLSDSGFYLCAWSLMTGTAQPHTQETQYFGPGTRLLVL.

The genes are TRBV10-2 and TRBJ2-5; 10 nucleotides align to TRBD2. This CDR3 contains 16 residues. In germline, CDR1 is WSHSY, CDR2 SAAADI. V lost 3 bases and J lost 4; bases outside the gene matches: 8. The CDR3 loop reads CASSDPRLAGSETQYF. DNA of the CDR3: TGCGCCAGCAGTGATCCGAGACTAGCGGGTTCAGAGACCCAGTACTTC.

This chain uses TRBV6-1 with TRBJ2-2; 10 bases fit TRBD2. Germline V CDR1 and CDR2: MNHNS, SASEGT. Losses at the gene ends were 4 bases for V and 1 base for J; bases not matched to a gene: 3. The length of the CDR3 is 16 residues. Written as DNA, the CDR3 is TGTGCCAGCAGTGGGACTAGCGGTGAGAACACCGGGGAGCTGTTTTTT. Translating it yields CASSGTSGENTGELFF.

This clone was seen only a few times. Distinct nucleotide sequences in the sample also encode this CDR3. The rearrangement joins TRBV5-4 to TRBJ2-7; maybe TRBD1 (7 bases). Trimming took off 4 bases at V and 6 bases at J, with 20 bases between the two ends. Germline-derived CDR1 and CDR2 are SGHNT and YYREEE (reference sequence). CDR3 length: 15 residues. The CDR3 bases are TGTGCCAGCAGCGGATTAGAGACAGGGACTCGCGAGCAGTACTTC. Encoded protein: CASSGLETGTREQYF. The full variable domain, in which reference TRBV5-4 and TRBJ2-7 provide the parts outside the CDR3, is ETGVTQSPTHLIKTRGQQVTLRCSSQSGHNTVSWYQQALGQGPQFIFQYYREEENGRGNFPPRFSGLQFPNYSSELNVNALELDDSALYLCASSGLETGTREQYFGPGTRLTVT.

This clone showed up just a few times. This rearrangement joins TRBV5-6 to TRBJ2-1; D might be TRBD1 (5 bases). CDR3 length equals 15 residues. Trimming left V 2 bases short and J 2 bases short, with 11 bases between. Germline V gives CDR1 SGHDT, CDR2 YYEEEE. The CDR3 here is CASSFRDLAYNEQFF. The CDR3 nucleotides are TGTGCCAGCAGCTTCAGGGATTTGGCCTACAATGAGCAGTTCTTC.

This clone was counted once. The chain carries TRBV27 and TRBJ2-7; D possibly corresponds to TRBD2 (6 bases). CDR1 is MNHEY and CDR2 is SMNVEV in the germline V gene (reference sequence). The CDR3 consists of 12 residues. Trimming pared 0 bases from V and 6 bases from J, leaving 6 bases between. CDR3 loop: CASSLSGSEQYF. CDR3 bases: TGTGCCAGCAGTTTATCCGGGAGCGAGCAGTACTTC.

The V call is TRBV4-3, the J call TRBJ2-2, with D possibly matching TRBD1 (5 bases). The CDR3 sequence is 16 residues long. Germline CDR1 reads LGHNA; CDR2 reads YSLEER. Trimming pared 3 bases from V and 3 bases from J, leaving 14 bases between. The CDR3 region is CASSQFTGVYTGELFF. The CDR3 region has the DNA TGCGCCAGCAGCCAGTTCACAGGTGTTTACACCGGGGAGCTGTTTTTT.

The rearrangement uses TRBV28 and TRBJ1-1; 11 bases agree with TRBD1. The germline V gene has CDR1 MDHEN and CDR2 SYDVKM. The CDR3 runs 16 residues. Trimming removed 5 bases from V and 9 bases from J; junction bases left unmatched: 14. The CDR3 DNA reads TGTGCCAGCAGTAGCACCGGACAGGGGGCGCCGGGTAAAGCTTTCTTT. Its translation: CASSSTGQGAPGKAFF. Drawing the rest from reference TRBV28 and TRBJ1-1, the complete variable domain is DVKVTQSSRYLVKRTGEKVFLECVQDMDHENMFWYRQDPGLGLRLIYFSYDVKMKEKGDIPEGYSVSREKKERFSLILESASTNQTSMYLCASSSTGQGAPGKAFFGQGTRLTVV.

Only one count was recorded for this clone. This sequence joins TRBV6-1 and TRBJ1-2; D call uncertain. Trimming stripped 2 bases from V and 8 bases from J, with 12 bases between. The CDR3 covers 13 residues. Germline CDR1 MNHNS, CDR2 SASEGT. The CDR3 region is CASSESGKEGYTF. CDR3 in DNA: TGTGCCAGCAGTGAATCAGGAAAAGAGGGCTACACCTTC.

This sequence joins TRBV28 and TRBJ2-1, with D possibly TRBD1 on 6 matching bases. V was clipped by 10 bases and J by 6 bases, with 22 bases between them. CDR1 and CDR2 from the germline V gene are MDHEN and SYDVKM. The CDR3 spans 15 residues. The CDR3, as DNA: TGTGCCACCCTAAACAGGGTAGAACTTTTCAATGAGCAGTTCTTC. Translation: CATLNRVELFNEQFF.

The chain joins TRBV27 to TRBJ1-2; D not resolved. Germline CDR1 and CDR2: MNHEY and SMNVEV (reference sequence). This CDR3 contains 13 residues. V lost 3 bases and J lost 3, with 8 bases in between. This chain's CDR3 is CASSFHGDYGYTF. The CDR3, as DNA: TGTGCCAGCAGTTTCCACGGAGACTATGGCTACACCTTC.

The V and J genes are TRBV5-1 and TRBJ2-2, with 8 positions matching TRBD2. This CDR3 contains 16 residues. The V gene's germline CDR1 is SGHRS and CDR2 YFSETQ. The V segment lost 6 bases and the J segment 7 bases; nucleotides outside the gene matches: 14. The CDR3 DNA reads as TGCGCCAGCACCCCAAGGACTAGCCCCCCGCACGGGGAGCTGTTTTTT. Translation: CASTPRTSPPHGELFF.

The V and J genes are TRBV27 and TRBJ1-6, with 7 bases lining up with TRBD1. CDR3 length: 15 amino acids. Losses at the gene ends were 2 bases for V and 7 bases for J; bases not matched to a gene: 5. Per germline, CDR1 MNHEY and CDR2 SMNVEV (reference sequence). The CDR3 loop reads CASSLNQGGNSPLHF. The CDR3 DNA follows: TGTGCCAGCAGTTTAAACCAGGGGGGCAATTCACCCCTCCACTTT.

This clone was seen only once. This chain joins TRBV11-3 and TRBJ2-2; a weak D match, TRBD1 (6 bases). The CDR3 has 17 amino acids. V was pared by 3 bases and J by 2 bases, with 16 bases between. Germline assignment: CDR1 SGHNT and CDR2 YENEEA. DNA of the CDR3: TGTGCCAGCAGCTTCCACAGGGCCCTTAACAACACCGGGGAGCTGTTTTTT. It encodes CASSFHRALNNTGELFF.

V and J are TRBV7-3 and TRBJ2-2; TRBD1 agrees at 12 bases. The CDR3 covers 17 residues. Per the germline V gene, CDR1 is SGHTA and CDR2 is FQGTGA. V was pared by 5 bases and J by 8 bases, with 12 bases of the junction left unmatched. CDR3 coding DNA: TGTGCCAGCAGCCCGGGACAGGGGGCTTCCTCGTGGGGGGAGCTGTTTTTT. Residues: CASSPGQGASSWGELFF.

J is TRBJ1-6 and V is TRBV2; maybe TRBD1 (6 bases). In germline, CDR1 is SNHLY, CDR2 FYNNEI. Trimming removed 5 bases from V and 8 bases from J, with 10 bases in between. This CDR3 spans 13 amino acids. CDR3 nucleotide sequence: TGTGCCAGCAGTAAACCAGGGGATTCACCCCTCCACTTT. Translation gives CASSKPGDSPLHF.

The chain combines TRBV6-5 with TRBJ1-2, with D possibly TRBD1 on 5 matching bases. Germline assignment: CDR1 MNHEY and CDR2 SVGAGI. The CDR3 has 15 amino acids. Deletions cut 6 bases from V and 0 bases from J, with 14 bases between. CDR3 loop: CASSPGGEANYGYTF. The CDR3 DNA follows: TGTGCCAGCAGCCCCGGGGGGGAAGCTAACTATGGCTACACCTTC.